The sequence of this TCR beta chain was determined in a study of cytomegalovirus exposure and HLA in healthy donors (dated by TCRdb to about 2017). Looking at the study overall: According to an earlier analysis of a few hundred of the donors, 200 million or so T cells yielded 117 million unique TCR beta sequences and more than 250 Gb of sequence data. To study patterns of TCR occurrence, a later analysis re-analyzed previously published TCR beta repertoires from 666 donors and added high-resolution HLA genotyping. Roughly 5 DR-DQ haplotypes were handled as single units for association and clustering because linkage in the cohort was strong. The number of donors typed differed by locus, with 629-630 for A, B, C, DRB1 and DQB1, around 500 for DQA1, approximately 580 for DPA1, and 450 to 480 for DPB1. The genetic ancestry cluster associated with self-reported Caucasian donors included 65% to 90% of the 300 to 400 genotyped donors. HLA typing covered class I and class II loci at four-digit resolution. Donor age, sex, ethnicity and CMV serostatus were compiled alongside the repertoire data. In the later analysis, no new phenotypic data were used to find candidate immune exposures; instead, reliance was placed on TCR beta sequences and their occurrence across donors. An early release covering more than 500 HLA-typed donors comprised about 300 gigabases of sequencing data and around 80 million unique TCR sequences. A later genetic analysis took genome-wide SNP genotypes for about 55% of the 666 donors and used that subset as a discovery cohort. High-throughput TCR immunosequencing, statistical association of individual TCRs with disease status, and machine learning were combined to predict cytomegalovirus infection status. Besides the first cohort of 500 to 700 subjects, a separate validation cohort made up of over 95 different subjects was used. The aim of the study was to test whether cataloging public T cell receptors could identify signatures of past pathogen exposure. The study profiled the T cell repertoires of 500 to 800 subjects by immunosequencing and related them to cytomegalovirus serostatus. An earlier analysis of around 580 of the donors used high-throughput TCR beta sequencing to judge whether each TCR beta V gene segment behaved as functional or pseudogenic. Among 300 to 450 genotyped donors of the cohort, an average of roughly 240,000 unique TCR beta nucleotide sequences were sequenced per donor, about a sixth of them non-productive. All discovery cohort repertoires had been generated using a single sequencing platform.

A word on this clone: Its antigen is unknown. No much larger clone is present one base from it, and per-base qualities are unavailable.

The cohort comprised some 700 healthy bone marrow donors. Cohort members were all nominally healthy when sampled, although unrecorded immune exposures were likely present. The donor tested CMV seronegative, placing the donor among the roughly 400 seronegative members of the cohort. A peripheral blood sample was provided by each donor, and peripheral blood mononuclear cells were used for TCR beta sequencing. The Qiagen DNeasy Blood Extraction Kit was used to extract genomic DNA from the blood cell samples. Library creation used the immunoSEQ multiplex PCR assay. For the multiplex PCR, a mixture combining 60 forward primers for TCR Vbeta segments and 13 reverse primers for TCR Jbeta segments was used. A multiplex PCR assay on genomic DNA amplified the CDR3 region of rearranged TCR beta genes. Amplified TCR beta libraries were sequenced as 87-base-pair reads on the Illumina HiSeq System. From the authors' description of their analysis: Across the roughly 640 repertoires, a later analysis counted 60 million to 90 million unique TCR beta chains, roughly 11 million of which were shared by at least two donors. To remove PCR and sequencing errors, raw reads were error-corrected and collapsed into unique sequences using a nearest-neighbor algorithm that merged closely related sequences. CDR3 sequences were aligned to IMGT reference sequences to assign V, D and J gene segments. For a sequence to be retained, a match of at least six nucleotides to both a V gene segment and a J gene segment was required. Rearrangements were called productive when the CDR3 lacked stop codons and stayed in frame with V and J; all others were non-productive. Following IMGT convention, CDR3 was defined as the stretch from the second conserved V-encoded cysteine up to the conserved J-encoded phenylalanine. The earlier analysis of about 570 of the donors excluded any sequence lacking an unambiguous match to a single V gene segment. An earlier analysis of approximately 590 of the donors called V segments functional above 56.7% productive rearrangements and segregating when the between-donor standard deviation exceeded 5%. A statistical classification framework was built to diagnose cytomegalovirus status from the catalog of TCR beta chain sequences. V and J gene assignment, in a later analysis, came from comparing TCR nucleotide sequences with IMGT/GENE-DB human TR gene sequences. A later analysis assigned CDR3 sequences and most-parsimonious VDJ recombination scenarios with the TCRdist pipeline. In a later analysis, each TCR beta chain was defined by its CDR3 amino acid sequence together with its V-gene family, and reads lacking a unique V-gene family were excluded. A later analysis removed 500 to 650 highly shared, low-generation-probability nucleotide sequences to deal with suspected cross-contamination and a sequencing artifact. In a later analysis, a clonal expansion index was calculated for each public chain from normalized within-repertoire ranks of inferred template counts. In a later analysis, generation probabilities were computed using a VDJ recombination model fitted to out-of-frame rearrangements, and the results were checked against IGoR. Hypergeometric tests were used in a later analysis to score TCR-TCR, TCR-HLA and TCR-CMV co-occurrence, with a repertoire-size bias correction applied to the TCR pairs. A later analysis estimated false discovery rates by permuting HLA or CMV assignments 20 times. In a later analysis, co-occurring TCRs were grouped using DBSCAN, with TCRdist sequence similarity added in when clustering inside HLA-allele-positive subsets. Repertoires with fewer than 30,000 or more than 120,000 public chains, plus five repertoires with anomalous nucleotide sharing, were excluded from co-occurrence clustering. TCRdb limited this immuneACCESS table to in-frame rearrangements with V and J called. A share of clones is missing; checked studies link under half to unresolved V genes, and the rest is unexplained. The DNA was the basis for D and trimming; V, J and clone size are from that table. The sample table contains fewer than 200,000 clones; only one count was recorded for about four fifths of them. Of the sample, around 5% falls within the top ten clones.

The cysteine opens and the phenylalanine closes a CDR3 of 15 amino acids. CDR3 DNA is the only sequence kept; it has 45 bases, read in frame from the first base. CDR1 SNHLY and CDR2 FYNNEI are derived from the germline V gene. At the junction V is shortened by 4 bases and J by 3 bases; bases outside the gene matches: 6. Broad study findings and their caveats: A further reported finding was that TCR beta sequences accurately predicted the HLA-A and HLA-B alleles for most subjects in the first cohort. In a later genetic analysis, fewer N-insertions in productive TCRs were reported among donors in an Asian-associated ancestry cluster than the approximately 710-donor mean. An association between a missense DCLRE1C variant and V-gene and J-gene trimming of TCR beta chains was found in a later genetic analysis and replicated in an independent cohort. Some IMGT-functional V segments, including TRBV6-2 and TRBV6-3, could not be told apart with the 87-base-pair reads, so those segments were excluded. In a later analysis, most CMV-associated TCR beta chains were found to appear HLA-restricted, with HLA associations seemingly driven largely by CMV exposure. Because counts were too low, approximately 18 rarely observed V segments, including chromosome 9 orphons, were excluded from the earlier analysis of some 590 of the donors. Broadly in line with IMGT annotations, most TCR beta V segments showed up in productive rearrangements about 87% or about 30% of the time in an earlier analysis of around 550 of the donors. The presence/absence analyses assumed that sequencing depth was roughly uniform across donors, and that assumption may not be true. When HLA alleles, especially DR and DQ, strongly co-occurred, attributing TCR associations to individual alleles was difficult. A later analysis found that HLA-associated TCR beta chains were more clonally expanded and had lower generation probabilities than equally common non-associated chains. Three of the identified cytomegalovirus-associated TCR beta chains were confirmed in vitro to be specific for cytomegalovirus antigens. In the study, some 160 TCR beta chains were listed as associated with cytomegalovirus. Linkage disequilibrium might explain the correlated functional status among segregating V segments, but an unknown experimental factor could not be ruled out. In a later analysis, several top co-occurrence clusters were reported to appear linked to parvovirus B19, influenza, CMV and Epstein-Barr virus. A cluster of highly shared sequence variants was judged likely to represent a technical artifact of the sequencing pipeline. The classifier was reported to diagnose cytomegalovirus status with high specificity and sensitivity in both the original cohort and the validation cohort. Immune exposure information for the cohort was limited to CMV serostatus. According to a later analysis, TCR association rates differed among HLA loci, with DRB1 alleles showing the most associated TCRs and HLA-C alleles showing the fewest. Most TCR sequences were seen in very few donors, while some public TCRs were found in many individuals. In a later analysis, around 17,000 TCR beta sequences were associated with specific HLA alleles at a false discovery rate of 0.05. The authors suggested that the approach could potentially be generalized to other disease states and immunological phenotypes. Because some donors lacked HLA typing at each locus, the association tests relied only on the typed subset. The cohort was sequenced for TCR beta chains only, and without alpha or paired-chain data the features that could be detected were limited.

The clonotype was recovered from a man aged 30-40 years in good health and CMV-seronegative. This chain is built from TRBV2 and TRBJ1-5; TRBD1 agrees with 7 junctional bases. What was sequenced was PBMCs. In nucleotide form, the sequence is TGTGCCAGCAGTGCCGACAGGGTGATCAATCAGCCCCAGCATTTT. Translated, this is CASSADRVINQPQHF.